Detailed here is one T cell receptor (beta chain). The sample comes from a study of cytomegalovirus exposure and HLA in healthy donors. V shed 3 bases and J shed 0 bases, with 9 bases lying between them. Germline loops: CDR1 SEHNR, CDR2 FQNEAQ (reference sequence). This CDR3 comprises 14 residues. 13 Jbeta primers and 60 Vbeta primers were used for the PCR. Sequenced by immunoSEQ multiplex PCR; TCRdb stores in-frame clones only, minus some. The repertoire consists of fewer than 150,000 clones, with 80% occurring once and the leading ten covering nearly 7%. Sequenced input: PBMCs. The source of this sequence is a man aged 35 to 55 in good health and CMV-seropositive. This rearrangement joins TRBV7-9 to TRBJ2-7; TRBD2 might be the D (6 bases). CDR3 in amino acids: CASSFGGNSYEQYF. The CDR3, as DNA: TGTGCCAGCAGCTTCGGCGGGAACTCCTACGAGCAGTACTTC.